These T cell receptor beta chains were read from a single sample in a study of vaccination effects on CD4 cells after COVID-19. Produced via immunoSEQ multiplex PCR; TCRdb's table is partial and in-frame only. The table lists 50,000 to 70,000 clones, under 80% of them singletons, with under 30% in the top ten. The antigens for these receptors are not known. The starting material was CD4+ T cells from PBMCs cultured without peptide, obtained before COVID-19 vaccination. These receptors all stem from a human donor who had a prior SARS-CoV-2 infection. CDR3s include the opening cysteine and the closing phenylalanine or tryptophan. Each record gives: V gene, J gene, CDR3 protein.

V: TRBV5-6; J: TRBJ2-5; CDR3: CASSFLGGETQYF
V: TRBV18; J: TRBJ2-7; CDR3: CASSPRSGGYEQYF
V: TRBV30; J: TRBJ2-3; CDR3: CAWSVPGTQYF
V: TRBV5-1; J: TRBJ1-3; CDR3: CASSLKAASSGNTIYF
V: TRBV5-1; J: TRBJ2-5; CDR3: CASSLRDGEETQYF
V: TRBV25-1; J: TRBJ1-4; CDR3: CASSDQGFTTNEKLFF
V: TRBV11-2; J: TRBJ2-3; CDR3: CASSYSTDTQYF
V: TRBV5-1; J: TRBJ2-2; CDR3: CASSSTNTGELFF
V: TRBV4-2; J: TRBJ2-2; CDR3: CASSQTLKRDNTGELFF
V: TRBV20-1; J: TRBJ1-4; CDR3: CSASMLGRGDEKLFF
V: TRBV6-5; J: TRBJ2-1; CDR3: CASSYRGQGYEQFF
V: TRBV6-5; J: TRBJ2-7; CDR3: CASNGQGARGEQYF
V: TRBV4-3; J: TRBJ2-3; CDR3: CASSFRTGDTDTQYF
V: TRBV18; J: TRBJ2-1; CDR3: CASSRSSGTSGKNEQFF
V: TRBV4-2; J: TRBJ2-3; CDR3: CASSRELAGTTDTQYF
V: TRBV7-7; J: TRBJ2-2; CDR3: CASSSRQYIDGAGELFF
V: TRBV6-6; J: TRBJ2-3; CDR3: CASSQDRTYRGDTQYF
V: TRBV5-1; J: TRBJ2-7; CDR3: CASSLGGDTYEQYF
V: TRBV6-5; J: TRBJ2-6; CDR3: CASSLWATGANVLTF
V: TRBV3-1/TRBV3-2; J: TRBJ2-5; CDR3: CASCQNRGLYQETQYF
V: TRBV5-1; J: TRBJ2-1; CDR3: CASSLGTSSYNEQFF
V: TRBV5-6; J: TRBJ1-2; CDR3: CASSRGLYGYTF
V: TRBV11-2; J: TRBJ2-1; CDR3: CASSPGTGAYNEQFF
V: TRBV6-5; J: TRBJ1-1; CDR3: CASSLQGAYEAFF
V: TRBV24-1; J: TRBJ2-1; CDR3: CATSDSAGATYNEQFF
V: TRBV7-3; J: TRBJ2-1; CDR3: CASSRESGGAVGEKFF
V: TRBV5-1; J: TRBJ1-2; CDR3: CASTRGATSGESYGYTF
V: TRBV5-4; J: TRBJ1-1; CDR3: CASSLGGLTGGAYTEAFF
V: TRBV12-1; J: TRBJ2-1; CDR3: CASSSGLAGVSSYNEQFF
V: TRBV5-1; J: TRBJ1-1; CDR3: CASSLSPTGGFTEAFF
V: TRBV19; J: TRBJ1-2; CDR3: CASSIGPGRKDGYTF
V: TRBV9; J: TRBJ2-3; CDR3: CASSPRVAATDTQYF
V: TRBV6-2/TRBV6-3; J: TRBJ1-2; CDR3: CASSYSIPGVGGYTF
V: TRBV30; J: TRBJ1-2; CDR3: CAVVEQGYRGYTF
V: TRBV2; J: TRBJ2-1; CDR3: CASSPGVYNEQFF
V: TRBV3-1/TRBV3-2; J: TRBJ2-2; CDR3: CASTPPAGTGELFF
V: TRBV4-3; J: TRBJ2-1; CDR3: CASSQDLVVGSYNEQFF
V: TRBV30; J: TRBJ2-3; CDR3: CAWSVIRRNTQYF
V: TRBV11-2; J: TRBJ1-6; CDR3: CASSGRTGTVYLHF
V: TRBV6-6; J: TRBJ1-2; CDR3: CASSSSVDGYTF
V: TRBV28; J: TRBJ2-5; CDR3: CASNPAGGYETQYF
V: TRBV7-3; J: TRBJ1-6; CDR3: CASSLGTTHNSPLHF
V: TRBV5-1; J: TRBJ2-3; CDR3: CASSRIASTDTQYF
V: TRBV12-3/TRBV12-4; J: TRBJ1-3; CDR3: CASISTGNTIYF
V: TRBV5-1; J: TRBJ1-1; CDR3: CASSRSGTGFVFF
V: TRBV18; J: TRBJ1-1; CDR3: CASSRDREIPEAFF
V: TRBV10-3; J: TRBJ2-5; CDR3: CAISEFGLAEPGETQYF
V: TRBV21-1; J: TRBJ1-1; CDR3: CASSLQERTMNTEAFF
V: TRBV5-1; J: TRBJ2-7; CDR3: CASRQGGSYEQYF
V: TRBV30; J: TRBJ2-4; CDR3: CAWSVNGRNIQYF
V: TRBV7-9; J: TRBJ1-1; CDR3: CASSPRTINTEAFF
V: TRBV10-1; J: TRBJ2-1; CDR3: CASSEVDNEQFF
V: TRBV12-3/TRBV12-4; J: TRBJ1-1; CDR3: CASSSNWGTEAFF
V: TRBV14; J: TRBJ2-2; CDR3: CASSQVRSREITGELFF
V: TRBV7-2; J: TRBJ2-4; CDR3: CASSGQRGDIQYF
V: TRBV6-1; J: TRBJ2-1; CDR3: CASSDQTGAYNEQFF
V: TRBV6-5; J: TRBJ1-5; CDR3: CASSYDPSEQPQHF
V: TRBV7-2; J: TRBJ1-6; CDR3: CASSPRFNSPLHF
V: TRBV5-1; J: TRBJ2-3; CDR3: CASSLQPSGATHTDTQYF
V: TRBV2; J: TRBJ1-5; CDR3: CASSDNWGQGTNQPQHF